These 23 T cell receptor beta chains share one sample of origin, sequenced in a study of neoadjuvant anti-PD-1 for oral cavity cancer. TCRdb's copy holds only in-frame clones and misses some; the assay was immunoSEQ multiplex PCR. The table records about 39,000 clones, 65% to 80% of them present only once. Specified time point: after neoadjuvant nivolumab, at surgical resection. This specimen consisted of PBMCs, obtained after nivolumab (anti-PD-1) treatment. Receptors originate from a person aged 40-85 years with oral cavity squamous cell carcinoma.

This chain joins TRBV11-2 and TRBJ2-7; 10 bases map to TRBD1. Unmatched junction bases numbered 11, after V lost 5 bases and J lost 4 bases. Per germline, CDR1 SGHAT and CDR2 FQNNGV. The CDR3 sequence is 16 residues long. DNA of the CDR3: TGTGCCAGCAGCCCTCTCTTAGGGACAGGGGTATACGAGCAGTACTTC. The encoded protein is CASSPLLGTGVYEQYF.

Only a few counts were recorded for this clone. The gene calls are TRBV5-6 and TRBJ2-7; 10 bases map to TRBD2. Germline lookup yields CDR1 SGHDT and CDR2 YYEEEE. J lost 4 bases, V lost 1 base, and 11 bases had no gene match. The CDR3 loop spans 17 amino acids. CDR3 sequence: CASSLFVSGRPLYEQYF. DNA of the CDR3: TGTGCCAGCAGCTTGTTCGTTAGCGGGAGGCCACTTTACGAGCAGTACTTC.

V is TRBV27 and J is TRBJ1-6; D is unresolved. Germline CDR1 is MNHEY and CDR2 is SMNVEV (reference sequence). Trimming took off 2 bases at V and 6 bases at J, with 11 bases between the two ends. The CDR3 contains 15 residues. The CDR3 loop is CASSLGRFLNSPLHF. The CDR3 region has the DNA TGTGCCAGCAGTTTAGGCAGGTTCCTTAATTCACCCCTCCACTTT.

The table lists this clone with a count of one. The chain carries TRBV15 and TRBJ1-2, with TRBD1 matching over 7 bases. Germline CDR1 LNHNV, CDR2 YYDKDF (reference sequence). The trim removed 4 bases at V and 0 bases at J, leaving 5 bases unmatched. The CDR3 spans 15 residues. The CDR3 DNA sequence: TGTGCCACCAGCATTGCCACAGGGGCTAACTATGGCTACACCTTC. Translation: CATSIATGANYGYTF.

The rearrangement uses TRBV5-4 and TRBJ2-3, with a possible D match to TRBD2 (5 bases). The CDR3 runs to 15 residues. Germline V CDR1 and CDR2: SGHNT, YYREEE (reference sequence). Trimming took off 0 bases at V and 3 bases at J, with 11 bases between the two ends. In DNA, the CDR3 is TGTGCCAGCAGCTTGGGTGGAGGTAGTACAGATACGCAGTATTTT. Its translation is CASSLGGGSTDTQYF. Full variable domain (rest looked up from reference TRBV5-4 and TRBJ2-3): ETGVTQSPTHLIKTRGQQVTLRCSSQSGHNTVSWYQQALGQGPQFIFQYYREEENGRGNFPPRFSGLQFPNYSSELNVNALELDDSALYLCASSLGGGSTDTQYFGPGTRLTVL.

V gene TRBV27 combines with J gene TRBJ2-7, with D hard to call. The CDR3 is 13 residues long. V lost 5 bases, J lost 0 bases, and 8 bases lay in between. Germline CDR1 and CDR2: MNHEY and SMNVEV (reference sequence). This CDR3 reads CASSLTSSYEQYF. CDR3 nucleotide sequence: TGTGCCAGCAGTCTAACCAGCTCCTACGAGCAGTACTTC.

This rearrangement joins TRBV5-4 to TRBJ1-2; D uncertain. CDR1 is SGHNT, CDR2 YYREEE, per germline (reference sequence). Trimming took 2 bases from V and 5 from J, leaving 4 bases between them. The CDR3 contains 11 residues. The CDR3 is CASSFGYGYTF. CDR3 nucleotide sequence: TGTGCCAGCAGCTTTGGGTATGGCTACACCTTC.

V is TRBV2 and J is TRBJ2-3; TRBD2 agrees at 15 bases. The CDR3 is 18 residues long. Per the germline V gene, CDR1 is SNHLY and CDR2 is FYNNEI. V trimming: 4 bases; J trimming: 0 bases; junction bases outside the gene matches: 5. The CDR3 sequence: CASSGRTSGRASTDTQYF. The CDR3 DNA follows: TGTGCCAGCAGTGGGCGGACTAGCGGGAGGGCCAGCACAGATACGCAGTATTTT.

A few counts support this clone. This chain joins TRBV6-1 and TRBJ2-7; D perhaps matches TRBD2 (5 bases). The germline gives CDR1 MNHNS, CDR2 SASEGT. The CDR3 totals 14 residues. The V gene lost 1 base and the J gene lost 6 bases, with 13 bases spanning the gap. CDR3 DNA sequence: TGTGCCAGCAGTGAAGGTGAGGAGGCAGCCGAGCAGTACTTC. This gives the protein CASSEGEEAAEQYF.

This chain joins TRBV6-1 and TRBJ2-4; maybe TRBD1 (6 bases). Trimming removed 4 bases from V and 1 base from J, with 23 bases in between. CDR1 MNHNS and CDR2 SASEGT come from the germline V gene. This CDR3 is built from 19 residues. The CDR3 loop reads CASSGISLDRRPAKNIQYF. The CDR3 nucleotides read TGTGCCAGCAGTGGAATCAGTTTGGACAGAAGGCCGGCCAAAAACATTCAGTACTTC.

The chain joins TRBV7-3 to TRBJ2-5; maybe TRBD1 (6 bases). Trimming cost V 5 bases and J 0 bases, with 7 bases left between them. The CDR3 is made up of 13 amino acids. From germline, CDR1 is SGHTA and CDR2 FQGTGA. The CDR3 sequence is CASSGGYQETQYF. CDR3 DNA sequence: TGTGCCAGCAGCGGGGGCTACCAAGAGACCCAGTACTTC.

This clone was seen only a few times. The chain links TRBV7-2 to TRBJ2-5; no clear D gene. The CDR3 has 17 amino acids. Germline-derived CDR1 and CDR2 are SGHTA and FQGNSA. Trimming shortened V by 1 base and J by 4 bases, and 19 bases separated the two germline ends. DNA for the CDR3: TGTGCCAGCAGCTTAGGCCCCCCACGAGGTACCCGAGAGACCCAGTACTTC. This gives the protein CASSLGPPRGTRETQYF.

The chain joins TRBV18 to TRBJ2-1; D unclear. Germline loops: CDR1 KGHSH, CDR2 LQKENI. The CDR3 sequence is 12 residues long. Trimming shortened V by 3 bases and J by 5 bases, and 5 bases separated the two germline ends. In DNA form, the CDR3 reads TGTGCCAGCTCACCGAAAGACAATGAGCAGTTCTTC. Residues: CASSPKDNEQFF.

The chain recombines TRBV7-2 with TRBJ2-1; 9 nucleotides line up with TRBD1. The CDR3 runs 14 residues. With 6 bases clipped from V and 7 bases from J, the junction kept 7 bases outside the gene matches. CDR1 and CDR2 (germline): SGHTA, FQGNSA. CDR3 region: CASRQDRGGNEQFF. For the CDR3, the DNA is TGTGCCAGCAGACAGGACAGGGGAGGGAATGAGCAGTTCTTC.

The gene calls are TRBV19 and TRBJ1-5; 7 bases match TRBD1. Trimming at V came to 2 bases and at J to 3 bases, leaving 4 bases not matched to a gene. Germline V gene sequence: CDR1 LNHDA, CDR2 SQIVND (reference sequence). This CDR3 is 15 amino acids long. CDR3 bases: TGTGCCAGTAGTATAACAGGGGTCAACAATCAGCCCCAGCATTTT. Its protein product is CASSITGVNNQPQHF.

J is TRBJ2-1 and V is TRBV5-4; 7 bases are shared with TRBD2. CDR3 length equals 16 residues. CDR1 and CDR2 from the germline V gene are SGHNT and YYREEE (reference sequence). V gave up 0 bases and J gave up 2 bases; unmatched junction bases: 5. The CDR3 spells CASSLEGGRPYNEQFF. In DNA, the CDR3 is TGTGCCAGCAGCTTGGAGGGCGGGAGACCCTACAATGAGCAGTTCTTC.

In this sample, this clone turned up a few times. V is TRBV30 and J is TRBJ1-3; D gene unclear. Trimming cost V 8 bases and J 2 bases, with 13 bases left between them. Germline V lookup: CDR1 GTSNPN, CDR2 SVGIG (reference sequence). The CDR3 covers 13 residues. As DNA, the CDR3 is TGTGCCCTGCAACCCTCCCCTGGAAACACCATATATTTT. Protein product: CALQPSPGNTIYF.

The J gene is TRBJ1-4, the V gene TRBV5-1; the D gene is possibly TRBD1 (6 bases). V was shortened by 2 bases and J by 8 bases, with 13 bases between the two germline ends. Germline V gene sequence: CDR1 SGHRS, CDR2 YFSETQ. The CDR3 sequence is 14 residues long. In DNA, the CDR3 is TGCGCCAGCAGCTTAGGAAGGGGGTCGGAAAAACTGTTTTTT. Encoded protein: CASSLGRGSEKLFF.

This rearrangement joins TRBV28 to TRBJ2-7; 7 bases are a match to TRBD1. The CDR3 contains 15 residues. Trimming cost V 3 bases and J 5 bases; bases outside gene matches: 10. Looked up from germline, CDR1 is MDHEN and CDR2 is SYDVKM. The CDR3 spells CASSLGATGRHEQYF. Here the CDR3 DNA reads TGTGCCAGCAGTTTGGGTGCGACAGGGCGCCACGAGCAGTACTTC.

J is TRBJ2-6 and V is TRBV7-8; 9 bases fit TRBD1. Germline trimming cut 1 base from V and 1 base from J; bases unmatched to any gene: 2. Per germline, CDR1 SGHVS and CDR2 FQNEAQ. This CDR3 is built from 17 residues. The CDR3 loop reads CASSLVQGASGANVLTF. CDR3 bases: TGTGCCAGCAGCTTAGTACAGGGGGCGTCTGGGGCCAACGTCCTGACTTTC.

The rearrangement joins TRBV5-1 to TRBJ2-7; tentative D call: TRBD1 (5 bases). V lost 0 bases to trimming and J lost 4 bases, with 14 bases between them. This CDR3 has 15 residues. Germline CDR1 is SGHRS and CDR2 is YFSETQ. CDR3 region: CASSLAAGYRYEQYF. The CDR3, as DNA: TGCGCCAGCAGCTTGGCGGCAGGGTACCGTTACGAGCAGTACTTC. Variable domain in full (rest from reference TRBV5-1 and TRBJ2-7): KAGVTQTPRYLIKTRGQQVTLSCSPISGHRSVSWYQQTPGQGLQFLFEYFSETQRNKGNFPGRFSGRQFSNSRSEMNVSTLELGDSALYLCASSLAAGYRYEQYFGPGTRLTVT.

CDR3 loop: CASTFGVAGTGTQYF. As DNA, the CDR3 is TGTGCCAGCACCTTCGGGGTAGCGGGCACGGGTACGCAGTATTTT. The chain couples TRBV7-9 to TRBJ2-3, with TRBD2 matching over 7 bases. The V gene end was trimmed by 7 bases and the J gene end by 8 bases; junction bases not matched to a gene: 15. CDR3 length: 15 residues. CDR1 and CDR2 from the germline V gene are SEHNR and FQNEAQ (reference sequence). The full variable domain, with the rest looked up from reference TRBV7-9 and TRBJ2-3, is DTGVSQNPRHKITKRGQNVTFRCDPISEHNRLYWYRQTLGQGPEFLTYFQNEAQLEKSRLLSDRFSAERPKGSFSTLEIQRTEQGDSAMYLCASTFGVAGTGTQYFGPGTRLTVL.

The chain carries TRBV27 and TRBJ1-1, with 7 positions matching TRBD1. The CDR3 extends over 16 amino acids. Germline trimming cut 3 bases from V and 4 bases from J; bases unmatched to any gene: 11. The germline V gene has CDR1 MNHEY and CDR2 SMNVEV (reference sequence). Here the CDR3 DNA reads TGTGCCAGCAGTTTCCAGGGGGGCGCCGGGAGCACTGAAGCTTTCTTT. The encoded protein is CASSFQGGAGSTEAFF.